Given below is one T cell receptor beta chain in context. Its antigen is unknown. The missing CDR3 end, 3 residues past where the read stops, is filled in from the germline J gene. Trimming cost V 4 bases and J 3 bases; bases outside gene matches: 7. From germline, CDR1 is SGHRS and CDR2 YFSETQ. The CDR3 contains 17 residues. The data stem from a study of T cells in women clearing cervical HPV infection. The study's findings and limits: CIN3+ cases had significantly higher TCR repertoire richness than controls, but evenness did not differ.

The data were produced by immunoSEQ multiplex PCR, yet TCRdb's version contains in-frame clones alone and is incomplete. The sample shows 40,000 to 45,000 clones, and around 1.3% sits with its ten largest clones. This clonotype was obtained from a woman aged 18-69 years with a cervical HPV16 infection that either progressed to CIN3+ or cleared (not recorded which). The material sequenced was blood buffy coat. This rearrangement joins TRBV5-1 to TRBJ2-3; TRBD2 aligns across 14 bases. CDR3 amino acids: CASSPPGLAGATDTQYF. CDR3 bases read: TGCGCCAGCAGCCCCCCGGGACTAGCGGGAGCTACAGATACG.